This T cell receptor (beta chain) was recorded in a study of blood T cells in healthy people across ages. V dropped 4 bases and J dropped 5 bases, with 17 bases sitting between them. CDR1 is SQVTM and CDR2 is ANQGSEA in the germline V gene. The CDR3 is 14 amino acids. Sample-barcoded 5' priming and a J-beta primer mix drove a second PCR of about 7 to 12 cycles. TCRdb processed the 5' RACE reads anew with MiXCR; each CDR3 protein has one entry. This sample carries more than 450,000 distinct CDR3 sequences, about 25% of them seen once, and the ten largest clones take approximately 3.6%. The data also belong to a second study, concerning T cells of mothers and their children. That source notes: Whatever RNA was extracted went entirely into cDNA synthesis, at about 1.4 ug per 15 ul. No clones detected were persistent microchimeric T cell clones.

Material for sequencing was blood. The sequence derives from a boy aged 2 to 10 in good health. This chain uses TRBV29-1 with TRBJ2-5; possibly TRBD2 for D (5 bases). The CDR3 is CSVAAGLTRETQYF. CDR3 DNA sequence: TGCAGCGTTGCGGCGGGTCTAACTAGGGAGACCCAGTACTTC.